This T cell receptor beta chain is drawn from a study of blood T cell repertoires in COVID-19. Study context: Samples taken during acute and convalescent COVID-19 were collected in the United States, Italy and Spain.

In the original workflow: Reference gene primers were amplified, and this amplification served to estimate nucleated cell counts. Sequencing was performed with immunoSEQ multiplex PCR; in TCRdb, only in-frame clones are kept and a portion is missing. Clonal size and the V and J genes are those of that table, whereas D and trimming came from the DNA. Of about 180,000 clones listed, about 88% were seen once; the top ten hold approximately 2%. The CDR3 sequence is 15 residues long. The germline CDR1 and CDR2 sequences are MGHDK and SYGVNS. V gave up 7 bases and J gave up 0 bases, with 14 bases separating them.

The receptor comes from a man aged 18 to 29 who had recovered from COVID-19. The V call is TRBV25-1, the J call TRBJ2-3; tentatively, D is TRBD2 (6 bases). Sequenced: peripheral blood. CDR3 sequence (DNA): TGTGCCAGCACGGACCGCGGGATTAGCACAGATACGCAGTATTTT. It specifies CASTDRGISTDTQYF.